This T cell receptor beta chain was captured by sequencing in a study of cytomegalovirus exposure and HLA in healthy donors. Findings and caveats of the study: The authors later linked a missense DCLRE1C variant to TCR beta V- and J-gene trimming.

CDR3 length: 13 residues. Losses at the gene ends were 3 bases for V and 5 bases for J; bases not matched to a gene: 0. CDR1 is SGHTA, CDR2 FQGNSA, per germline. Primers for the PCR totalled 60 Vbeta and 13 Jbeta. Clones were read by immunoSEQ multiplex PCR, and TCRdb kept only the in-frame ones, dropping some. The sample records 100,000 to 120,000 clones, 70% to 85% being singletons. Turning to this clone: The antigen remains undetermined.

The chain employs TRBV7-2 and TRBJ2-1, with TRBD1 matching 8 bases. The specimen was PBMCs. This clonotype was obtained from a woman younger than 35 in good health and CMV-seronegative. CDR3 bases: TGTGCCAGCAGCTTGGACAGGGACAATGAGCAGTTCTTC. Encoded protein: CASSLDRDNEQFF.